This TCR beta chain was sequenced for a study of cytomegalovirus exposure and HLA in healthy donors. The PCR made use of 60 Vbeta and 13 Jbeta primers. The data were produced by immunoSEQ multiplex PCR, yet TCRdb's version contains in-frame clones alone and is incomplete. The repertoire holds some 190,000 clones, with about four fifths as singletons. Despite likely unrecorded immune exposures, the donors were nominally healthy at the time of sampling. Study observations and caveats: Earlier analysis found most TCR beta V segments productive about 87% or about 30% of the time. Some V segments, TRBV6-2 and TRBV6-3 among them, were indistinguishable and were therefore excluded.

On this clone: Its matching antigen is unknown.

The length of the CDR3 is 16 residues. Germline-derived CDR1 and CDR2 are LNHDA and SQIVND (reference sequence). V lost 4 bases and J lost 4, with 17 bases in between. This TCR was recovered from a woman aged 30 to 39 in good health and CMV-seronegative. J is TRBJ1-5 and V is TRBV19; a possible D gene is TRBD1 (6 bases). The source material was PBMCs. The CDR3 protein is CASSTVKQGLNQPQHF. As DNA, the CDR3 is TGTGCCAGTAGTACCGTTAAACAGGGTTTGAATCAGCCCCAGCATTTT.